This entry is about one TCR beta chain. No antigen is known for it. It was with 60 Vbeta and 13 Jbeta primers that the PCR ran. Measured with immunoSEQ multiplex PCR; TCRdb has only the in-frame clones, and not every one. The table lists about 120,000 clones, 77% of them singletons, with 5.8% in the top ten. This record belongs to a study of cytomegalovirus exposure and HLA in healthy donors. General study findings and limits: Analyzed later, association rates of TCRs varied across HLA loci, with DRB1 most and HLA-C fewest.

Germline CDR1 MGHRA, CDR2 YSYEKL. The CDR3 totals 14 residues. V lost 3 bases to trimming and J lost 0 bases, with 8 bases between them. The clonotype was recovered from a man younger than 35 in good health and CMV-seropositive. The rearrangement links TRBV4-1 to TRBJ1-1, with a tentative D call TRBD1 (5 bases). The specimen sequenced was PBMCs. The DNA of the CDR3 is TGCGCCAGCAGCCATCGACAGATGAACACTGAAGCTTTCTTT. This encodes CASSHRQMNTEAFF.